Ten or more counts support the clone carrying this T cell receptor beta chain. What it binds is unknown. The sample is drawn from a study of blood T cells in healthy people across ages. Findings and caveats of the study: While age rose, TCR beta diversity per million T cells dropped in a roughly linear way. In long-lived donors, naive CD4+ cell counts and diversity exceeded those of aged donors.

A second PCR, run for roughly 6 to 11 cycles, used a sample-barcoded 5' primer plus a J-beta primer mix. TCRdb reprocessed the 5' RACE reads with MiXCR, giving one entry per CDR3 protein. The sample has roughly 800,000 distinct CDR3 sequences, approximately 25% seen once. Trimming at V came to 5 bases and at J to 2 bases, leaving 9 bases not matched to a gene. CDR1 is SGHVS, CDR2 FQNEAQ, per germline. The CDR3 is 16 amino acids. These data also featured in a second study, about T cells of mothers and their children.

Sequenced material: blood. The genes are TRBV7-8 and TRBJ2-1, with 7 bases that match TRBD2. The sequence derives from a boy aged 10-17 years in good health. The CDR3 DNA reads TGTGCCAGCAGCCCGATCCACGGGACTACCTACAATGAGCAGTTCTTC. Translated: CASSPIHGTTYNEQFF.